These 27 T cell receptor beta chains were all obtained from the same sample, sequenced in a study of T cell changes during pregnancy in multiple sclerosis (dated by TCRdb to between 2019 and 2020). The library was made by the immunoSEQ multiplex PCR assay. Imported from immuneACCESS, the table was reduced by TCRdb to in-frame sequences with V and J called. These copies leave out some clones; in studies compared against another copy, an unresolved V gene accounts for under half, and the cause of the remainder is not known. The sample records tens of thousands of clones, 70% to 90% of which are singletons. The ten most abundant clones make up roughly 0.52% of the sample. Sequences were derived from CD4+ T cells from peripheral blood mononuclear cells, sampled in the first trimester of pregnancy. These receptor sequences come from a female donor with multiple sclerosis, enrolled in a pregnancy study.

The genes are TRBV27 and TRBJ1-2; 7 bases map to TRBD1. The CDR3 covers 14 residues. J was trimmed by 1 base and V by 8 bases; bases with no gene match: 7. CDR1 and CDR2 (germline): MNHEY, SMNVEV (reference sequence). The CDR3 is CASSRDSFNYGYTF. The CDR3 DNA reads as TGTGCCAGCTCTCGGGACAGTTTTAACTATGGCTACACCTTC.

The chain is built from TRBV7-6 and TRBJ2-2; the D gene is possibly TRBD2 (5 bases). The CDR3 runs 15 residues. The V and J ends lost 8 bases and 4 bases respectively, with 17 bases between them. Germline-derived CDR1 and CDR2 are SGHVS and FNYEAQ. This chain's CDR3 is CASGPLSGTTGELFF. As DNA, the CDR3 is TGTGCCAGCGGTCCCCTCTCGGGAACCACCGGGGAGCTGTTTTTT.

The chain couples TRBV5-4 to TRBJ2-3; D is unclear. The germline V gene encodes CDR1 SGHNT and CDR2 YYREEE (reference sequence). CDR3 length: 13 amino acids. Trimming left V 4 bases short and J 0 bases short, with 6 bases between. CDR3 protein: CASSNPSTDTQYF. The CDR3 coding sequence is TGTGCCAGCAGCAATCCTAGCACAGATACGCAGTATTTT. Combining the CDR3 with reference TRBV5-4 and TRBJ2-3 gives the whole variable domain ETGVTQSPTHLIKTRGQQVTLRCSSQSGHNTVSWYQQALGQGPQFIFQYYREEENGRGNFPPRFSGLQFPNYSSELNVNALELDDSALYLCASSNPSTDTQYFGPGTRLTVL.

V and J are TRBV20-1 and TRBJ2-1; D not resolved. Germline-derived CDR1 and CDR2 are DFQATT and SNEGSKA (reference sequence). The CDR3 consists of 11 residues. Trimming took off 3 bases at V and 4 bases at J, with 4 bases between the two ends. The CDR3 spells CSARTYNEQFF. Here the CDR3 DNA reads TGCAGTGCTAGGACATACAATGAGCAGTTCTTC.

V and J are TRBV5-4 and TRBJ2-3; 9 nucleotides match TRBD2. The CDR3 length is 17 residues. Trimming removed 2 bases from V and 3 bases from J; junction bases left unmatched: 10. Germline assignment: CDR1 SGHNT and CDR2 YYREEE (reference sequence). The CDR3 region has the DNA TGTGCCAGCAGCTTTGGGGGTAGCGGGAGTATTACAGATACGCAGTATTTT. Its protein product is CASSFGGSGSITDTQYF.

The V call is TRBV28, the J call TRBJ1-1; D unresolved. CDR3 length: 11 amino acids. Germline loops: CDR1 MDHEN, CDR2 SYDVKM. Trimming cost V 6 bases and J 0 bases, with 2 bases left between them. CDR3 DNA sequence: TGTGCCAGCAGCGTGAACACTGAAGCTTTCTTT. This translates into CASSVNTEAFF.

The V gene is TRBV4-2, the J gene TRBJ1-5; D remains unclear. V lost 1 base, J lost 0 bases, and 7 bases lay in between. The CDR3 has 15 amino acids. The V gene's germline CDR1 is LGHNA and CDR2 YNFKEQ. The chain's CDR3 is CASSQAADSNQPQHF. CDR3 nucleotide sequence: TGTGCCAGCAGCCAAGCCGCAGATAGCAATCAGCCCCAGCATTTT.

The V call is TRBV13, the J call TRBJ1-1; 8 bases are shared with TRBD1. Germline V lookup: CDR1 PRHDT, CDR2 FYEKMQ (reference sequence). The V segment lost 5 bases and the J segment 1 base; nucleotides outside the gene matches: 3. This CDR3 contains 14 residues. The CDR3 coding sequence is TGTGCCAGCAGCCGAGGGACAGGGAACACTGAAGCTTTCTTT. This translates into CASSRGTGNTEAFF.

The chain combines TRBV6-1 with TRBJ2-7, with TRBD2 identical over 7 bases. The CDR3 consists of 15 residues. J was trimmed by 4 bases and V by 6 bases; bases with no gene match: 12. Germline CDR1 MNHNS, CDR2 SASEGT. CDR3 region: CASSDWSGKGYEQYF. The CDR3 DNA sequence: TGTGCCAGCAGCGACTGGAGCGGGAAAGGTTACGAGCAGTACTTC.

The rearrangement links TRBV14 to TRBJ2-7; 8 nucleotides line up with TRBD1. This CDR3 contains 15 residues. After removal of 4 bases from V and 4 bases from J, the junction contained 9 bases not matched to a gene. The germline CDR1 and CDR2 sequences are SGHDN and FVKESK. The CDR3 loop is CASSPLRTGLYEQYF. In DNA form, the CDR3 reads TGTGCCAGCAGCCCTCTACGGACAGGGCTTTACGAGCAGTACTTC. Filled out from reference TRBV14 and TRBJ2-7, the complete variable domain reads EAGVTQFPSHSVIEKGQTVTLRCDPISGHDNLYWYRRVMGKEIKFLLHFVKESKQDESGMPNNRFLAERTGGTYSTLKVQPAELEDSGVYFCASSPLRTGLYEQYFGPGTRLTVT.

This chain uses TRBV7-9 with TRBJ1-1, with D possibly matching TRBD1 (5 bases). V was cut by 5 bases and J by 0 bases, with 10 bases left in between. Germline V gives CDR1 SEHNR, CDR2 FQNEAQ (reference sequence). The length of the CDR3 is 14 residues. This CDR3 reads CASSLTGLNTEAFF. The CDR3 nucleotides are TGTGCCAGCAGCCTCACAGGATTGAACACTGAAGCTTTCTTT.

V is TRBV28 and J is TRBJ1-2; D is uncertain. The CDR3 contains 17 residues. V lost 4 bases, J lost 0 bases, and 18 bases lay in between. Per the germline V gene, CDR1 is MDHEN and CDR2 is SYDVKM. Here the CDR3 DNA reads TGTGCCAGCAGTTCCCCCGGGGTTCTTGGTCCTAACTATGGCTACACCTTC. Translating gives CASSSPGVLGPNYGYTF.

Turning to this clone: Distinct nucleotide sequences in the sample also encode this CDR3. The CDR3 DNA sequence: TGTGCCAGCAGCTTGGCGGAATATCAAGAGACCCAGTACTTC. Translating gives CASSLAEYQETQYF. J is TRBJ2-5 and V is TRBV7-9; D call uncertain. CDR1 is SEHNR and CDR2 is FQNEAQ in the germline V gene (reference sequence). The V gene lost 3 bases and the J gene lost 2 bases, with 10 bases spanning the gap. This CDR3 is built from 14 residues.

As DNA, the CDR3 is TGTGCCAGCAGCTTAACGACAGGGTTCCACAATGAGCAGTTCTTC. This encodes CASSLTTGFHNEQFF. The chain couples TRBV5-6 to TRBJ2-1; 7 bases are shared with TRBD1. CDR3 length: 15 residues. CDR1 SGHDT and CDR2 YYEEEE come from the germline V gene. Trimming took 2 bases from V and 5 from J; bases not matched to a gene: 7.

This clone has more than one count but fewer than ten. The chain joins TRBV7-2 to TRBJ1-5; no definite D call. V was clipped by 5 bases and J by 0 bases, with 2 bases between them. Germline-derived CDR1 and CDR2 are SGHTA and FQGNSA. The CDR3 is 12 amino acids. The CDR3 nucleotides read TGTGCCAGCAGCCTTAGCAATCAGCCCCAGCATTTT. It yields the protein CASSLSNQPQHF.

This chain links TRBV4-2 with TRBJ1-4, with no clear D. Trimming left V 0 bases short and J 8 bases short, with 4 bases between. Per the germline V gene, CDR1 is LGHNA and CDR2 is YNFKEQ. The CDR3 is 12 residues long. CDR3 bases: TGTGCCAGCAGCCAAGATCGGGAAAAACTGTTTTTT. Protein product: CASSQDREKLFF.

This clone occurred once. The V and J genes are TRBV7-2 and TRBJ2-7, with 9 bases that match TRBD2. The germline CDR1 and CDR2 sequences are SGHTA and FQGNSA. CDR3 length: 14 residues. The V and J ends lost 3 bases and 2 bases, in that order; junction bases with no gene match: 2. The CDR3 DNA follows: TGTGCCAGCAGCTTTAGCGGGGGACCCTACGAGCAGTACTTC. It codes for CASSFSGGPYEQYF.

The chain links TRBV5-8 to TRBJ1-5; the D gene is possibly TRBD1 (6 bases). Trimming took 5 bases from V and 5 from J, leaving 17 bases between them. The CDR3 is 15 amino acids. Germline V lookup: CDR1 SGHTS, CDR2 YDEGEE. The DNA for the CDR3 is TGTGCCAGCAGTCCGGGACAACCGTCATATCAGCCCCAGCATTTT. Amino acid sequence: CASSPGQPSYQPQHF.

The gene calls are TRBV2 and TRBJ1-6; 10 bases map to TRBD1. CDR1 and CDR2 from the germline V gene are SNHLY and FYNNEI. The CDR3 spans 15 residues. After removal of 0 bases from V and 10 bases from J, the junction contained 3 bases not matched to a gene. The CDR3 loop reads CASSEAGQGLSPLHF. In DNA form, the CDR3 reads TGTGCCAGCAGTGAAGCGGGACAGGGGTTGTCACCCCTCCACTTT.

The rearrangement joins TRBV30 to TRBJ1-1, with unresolved D. Looked up from germline, CDR1 is GTSNPN and CDR2 is SVGIG (reference sequence). The CDR3 is made up of 12 amino acids. V shed 3 bases and J shed 14 bases, with 19 bases lying between them. The CDR3 sequence is CAWSPLGTMGFF. The CDR3 DNA is TGTGCCTGGAGCCCCCTGGGTACCATGGGCTTCTTT. The full variable domain, with the rest looked up from reference TRBV30 and TRBJ1-1, is SQTIHQWPATLVQPVGSPLSLECTVEGTSNPNLYWYRQAAGRGLQLLFYSVGIGQISSEVPQNLSASRPQDRQFILSSKKLLLSDSGFYLCAWSPLGTMGFFGQGTRLTVV.

V usage is TRBV28 and J usage is TRBJ2-5; 12 bases fit TRBD1. Looked up from germline, CDR1 is MDHEN and CDR2 is SYDVKM. The ends lost 2 bases at V and 5 bases at J; junction bases unmatched: 12. The CDR3 is 18 residues long. CDR3 sequence: CASSLTMPGQGAWETQYF. CDR3 DNA: TGTGCCAGCAGTTTAACCATGCCGGGACAGGGGGCGTGGGAGACCCAGTACTTC.

A note on this clone: Other DNA sequences in this sample translate to the same CDR3. The chain combines TRBV5-4 with TRBJ2-5; TRBD1 matches at 8 bases. Trimming cost V 0 bases and J 2 bases; bases outside gene matches: 6. The CDR3 runs to 16 residues. Germline CDR1 and CDR2: SGHNT and YYREEE (reference sequence). In DNA, the CDR3 is TGTGCCAGCAGCTTGGGGCCAGGGGGCGGTCAAGAGACCCAGTACTTC. This gives the protein CASSLGPGGGQETQYF.

The V call is TRBV10-2, the J call TRBJ2-5, with unresolved D. The CDR3 spans 11 residues. Looked up from germline, CDR1 is WSHSY and CDR2 is SAAADI. V lost 10 bases, J lost 1 base, and 7 bases lay in between. The CDR3 region is CATSVQETQYF. DNA of the CDR3: TGCGCCACCTCGGTCCAAGAGACCCAGTACTTC.

The chain employs TRBV11-2 and TRBJ2-7; 10 bases agree with TRBD1. CDR1 SGHAT and CDR2 FQNNGV come from the germline V gene. J lost 2 bases, V lost 4 bases, and 5 bases had no gene match. The CDR3 totals 15 residues. CDR3 sequence (DNA): TGTGCCAGCAGCTCCCGACAGGGGGCCGCCTACGAGCAGTACTTC. This sequence encodes CASSSRQGAAYEQYF.

This rearrangement joins TRBV9 to TRBJ2-3; TRBD2 agrees at 10 bases. The CDR3 totals 15 residues. Germline V gives CDR1 SGDLS, CDR2 YYNGEE. The V and J ends lost 4 bases and 1 base, in that order; junction bases with no gene match: 3. The CDR3 DNA sequence: TGTGCCAGCAGCATAACTAGCGGGGGCACAGATACGCAGTATTTT. Translation: CASSITSGGTDTQYF.

The V call is TRBV2, the J call TRBJ2-2; 8 positions agree with TRBD1. Germline loops: CDR1 SNHLY, CDR2 FYNNEI. The CDR3 runs 19 residues. Trimming cost V 1 base and J 1 base; bases outside gene matches: 11. The CDR3 loop reads CASSEVMPAGGMNTGELFF. As DNA, the CDR3 is TGTGCCAGCAGTGAAGTTATGCCGGCAGGGGGCATGAACACCGGGGAGCTGTTTTTT.

V gene TRBV7-9 combines with J gene TRBJ1-2; a possible D gene is TRBD1 (6 bases). The CDR3 is made up of 16 amino acids. Germline CDR1 SEHNR, CDR2 FQNEAQ (reference sequence). Deletions cut 0 bases from V and 4 bases from J, with 15 bases between. The CDR3 nucleotides are TGTGCCAGCAGCTTAGCGAGGGGGATGGGCGGCTATGGCTACACCTTC. Translated, it gives CASSLARGMGGYGYTF. The whole variable domain, filled in from reference TRBV7-9 and TRBJ1-2, reads DTGVSQNPRHKITKRGQNVTFRCDPISEHNRLYWYRQTLGQGPEFLTYFQNEAQLEKSRLLSDRFSAERPKGSFSTLEIQRTEQGDSAMYLCASSLARGMGGYGYTFGSGTRLTVV.